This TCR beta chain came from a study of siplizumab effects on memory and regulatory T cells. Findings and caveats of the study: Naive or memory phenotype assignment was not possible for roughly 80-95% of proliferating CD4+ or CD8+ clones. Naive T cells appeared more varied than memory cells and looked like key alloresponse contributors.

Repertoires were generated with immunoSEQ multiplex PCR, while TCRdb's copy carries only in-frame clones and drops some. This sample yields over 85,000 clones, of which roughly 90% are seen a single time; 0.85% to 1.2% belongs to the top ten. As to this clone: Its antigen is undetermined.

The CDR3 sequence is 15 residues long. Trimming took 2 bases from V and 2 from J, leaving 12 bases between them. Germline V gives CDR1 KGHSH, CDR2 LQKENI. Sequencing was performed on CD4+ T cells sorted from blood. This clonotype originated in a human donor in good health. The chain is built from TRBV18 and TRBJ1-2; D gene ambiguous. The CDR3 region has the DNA TGTGCCAGCTCACCAAACCCCCTATCGAACTATGGCTACACCTTC. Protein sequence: CASSPNPLSNYGYTF.